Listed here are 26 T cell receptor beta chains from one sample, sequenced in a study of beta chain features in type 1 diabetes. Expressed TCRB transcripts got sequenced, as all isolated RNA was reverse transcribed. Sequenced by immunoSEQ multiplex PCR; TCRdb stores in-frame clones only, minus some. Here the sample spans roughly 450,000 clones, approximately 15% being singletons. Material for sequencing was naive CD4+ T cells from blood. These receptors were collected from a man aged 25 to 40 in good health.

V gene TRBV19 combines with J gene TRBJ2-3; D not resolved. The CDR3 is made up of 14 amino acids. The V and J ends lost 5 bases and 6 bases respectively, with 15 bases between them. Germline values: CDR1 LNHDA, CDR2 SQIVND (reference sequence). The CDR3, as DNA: TGTGCCAGTAGTCGTCTTAAACGGGCCGATACGCAGTATTTT. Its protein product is CASSRLKRADTQYF.

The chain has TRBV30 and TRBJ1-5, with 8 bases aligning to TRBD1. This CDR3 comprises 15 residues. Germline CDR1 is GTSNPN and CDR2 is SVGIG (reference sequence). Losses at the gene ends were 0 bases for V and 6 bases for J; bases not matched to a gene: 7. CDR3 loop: CAWSVGGQGGQPQHF. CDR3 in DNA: TGTGCCTGGAGTGTAGGCGGACAGGGAGGTCAGCCCCAGCATTTT.

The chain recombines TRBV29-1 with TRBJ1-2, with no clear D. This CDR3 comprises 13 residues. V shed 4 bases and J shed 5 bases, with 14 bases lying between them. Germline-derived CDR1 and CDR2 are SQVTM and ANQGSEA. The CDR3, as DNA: TGCAGCGTTGGATTGGACGTATCTTATGGCTACACCTTC. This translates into CSVGLDVSYGYTF.

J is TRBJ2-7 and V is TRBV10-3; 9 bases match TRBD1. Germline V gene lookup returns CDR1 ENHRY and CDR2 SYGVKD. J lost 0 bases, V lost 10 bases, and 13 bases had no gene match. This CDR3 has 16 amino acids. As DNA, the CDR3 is TGTGCCAGCCTATCGGGACAGGGAATCGTCTCCTACGAGCAGTACTTC. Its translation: CASLSGQGIVSYEQYF.

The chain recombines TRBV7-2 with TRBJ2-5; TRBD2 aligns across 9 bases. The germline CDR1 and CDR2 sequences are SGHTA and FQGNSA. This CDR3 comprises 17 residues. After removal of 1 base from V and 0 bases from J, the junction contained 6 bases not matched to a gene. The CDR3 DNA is TGTGCCAGCAGCTTAGGACTAGCGGCTAGGTACCAAGAGACCCAGTACTTC. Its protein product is CASSLGLAARYQETQYF.

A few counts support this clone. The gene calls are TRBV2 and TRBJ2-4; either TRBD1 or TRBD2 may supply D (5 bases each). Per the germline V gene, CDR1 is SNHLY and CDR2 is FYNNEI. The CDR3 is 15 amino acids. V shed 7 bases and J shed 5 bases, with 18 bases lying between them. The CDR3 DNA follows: TGTGCCAGCATGGAACAGCAATTGGGGGAAAACATTCAGTACTTC. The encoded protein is CASMEQQLGENIQYF.

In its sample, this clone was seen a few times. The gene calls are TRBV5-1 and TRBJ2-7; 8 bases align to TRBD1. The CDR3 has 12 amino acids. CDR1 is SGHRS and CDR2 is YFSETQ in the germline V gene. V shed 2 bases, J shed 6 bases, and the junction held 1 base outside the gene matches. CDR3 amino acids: CASSFDRGEQYF. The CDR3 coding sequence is TGCGCCAGCAGCTTTGACAGGGGCGAGCAGTACTTC.

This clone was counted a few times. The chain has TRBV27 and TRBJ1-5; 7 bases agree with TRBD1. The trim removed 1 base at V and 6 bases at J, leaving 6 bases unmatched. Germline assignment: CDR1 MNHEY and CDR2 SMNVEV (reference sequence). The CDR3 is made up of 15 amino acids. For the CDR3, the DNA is TGTGCCAGCAGTTTATTTCAGGGGGAGGGTCAGCCCCAGCATTTT. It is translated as CASSLFQGEGQPQHF.

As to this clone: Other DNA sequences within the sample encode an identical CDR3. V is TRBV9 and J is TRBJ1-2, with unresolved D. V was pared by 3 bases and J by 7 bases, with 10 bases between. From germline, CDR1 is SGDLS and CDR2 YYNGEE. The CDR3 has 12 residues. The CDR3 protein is CASSAPVGGYTF. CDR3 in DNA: TGTGCCAGCAGCGCCCCGGTGGGTGGCTACACCTTC.

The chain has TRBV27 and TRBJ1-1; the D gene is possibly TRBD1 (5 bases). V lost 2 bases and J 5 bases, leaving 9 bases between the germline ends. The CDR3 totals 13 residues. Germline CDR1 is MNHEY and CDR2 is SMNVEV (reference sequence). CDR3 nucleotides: TGTGCCAGCAGTTTAAGACAGTCTACTGAAGCTTTCTTT. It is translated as CASSLRQSTEAFF.

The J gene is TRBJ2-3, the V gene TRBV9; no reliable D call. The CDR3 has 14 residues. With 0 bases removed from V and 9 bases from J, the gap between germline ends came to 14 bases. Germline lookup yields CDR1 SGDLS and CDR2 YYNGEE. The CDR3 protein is CASSVAERLGTQYF. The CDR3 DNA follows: TGTGCCAGCAGCGTAGCTGAGAGGTTGGGGACGCAGTATTTT.

CDR3 bases: TGCAGCGTCGAACAGGGGGTGAACGGGGCCAACGTCCTGACTTTC. Translated, it gives CSVEQGVNGANVLTF. The chain recombines TRBV29-1 with TRBJ2-6; 8 positions match TRBD1. The CDR3 runs to 15 residues. The germline CDR1 and CDR2 sequences are SQVTM and ANQGSEA. Germline trimming cut 6 bases from V and 4 bases from J; bases unmatched to any gene: 8.

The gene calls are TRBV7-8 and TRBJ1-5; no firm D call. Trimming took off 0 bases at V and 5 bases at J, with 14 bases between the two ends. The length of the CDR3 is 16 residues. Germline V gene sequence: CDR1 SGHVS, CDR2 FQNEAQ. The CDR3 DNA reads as TGTGCCAGCAGCTTAGCGCATCCCCAGTTGGATCAGCCCCAGCATTTT. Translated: CASSLAHPQLDQPQHF.

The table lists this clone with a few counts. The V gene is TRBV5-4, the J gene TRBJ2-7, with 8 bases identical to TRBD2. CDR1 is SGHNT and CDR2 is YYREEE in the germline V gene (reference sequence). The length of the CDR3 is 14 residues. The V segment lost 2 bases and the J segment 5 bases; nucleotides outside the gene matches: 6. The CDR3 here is CASSFGTSLDEQYF. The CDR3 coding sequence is TGTGCCAGCAGCTTCGGGACTAGTCTCGACGAGCAGTACTTC.

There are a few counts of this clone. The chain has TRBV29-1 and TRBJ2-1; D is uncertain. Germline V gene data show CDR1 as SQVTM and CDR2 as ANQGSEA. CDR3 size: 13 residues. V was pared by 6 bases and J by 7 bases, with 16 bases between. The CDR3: CSVTSVYENEQFF. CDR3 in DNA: TGCAGCGTGACCTCGGTATACGAAAATGAGCAGTTCTTC.

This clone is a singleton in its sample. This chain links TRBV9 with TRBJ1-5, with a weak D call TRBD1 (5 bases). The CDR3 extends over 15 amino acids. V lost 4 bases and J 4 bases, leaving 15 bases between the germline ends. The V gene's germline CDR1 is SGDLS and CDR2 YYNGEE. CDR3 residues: CASSPGTVLNQPQHF. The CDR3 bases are TGTGCCAGCAGCCCGGGGACCGTACTAAATCAGCCCCAGCATTTT.

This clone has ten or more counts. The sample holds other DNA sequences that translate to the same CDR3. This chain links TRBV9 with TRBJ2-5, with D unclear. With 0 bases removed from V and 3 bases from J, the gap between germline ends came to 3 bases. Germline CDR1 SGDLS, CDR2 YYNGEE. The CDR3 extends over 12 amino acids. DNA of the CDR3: TGTGCCAGCAGCGTAGCGGAAGAGACCCAGTACTTC. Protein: CASSVAEETQYF.

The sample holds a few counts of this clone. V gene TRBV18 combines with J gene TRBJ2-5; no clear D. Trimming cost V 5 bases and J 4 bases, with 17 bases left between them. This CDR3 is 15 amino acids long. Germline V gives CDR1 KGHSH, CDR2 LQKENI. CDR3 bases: TGTGCCAGCTCAAAGAGATCGGTGCACTTAGAGACCCAGTACTTC. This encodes CASSKRSVHLETQYF.

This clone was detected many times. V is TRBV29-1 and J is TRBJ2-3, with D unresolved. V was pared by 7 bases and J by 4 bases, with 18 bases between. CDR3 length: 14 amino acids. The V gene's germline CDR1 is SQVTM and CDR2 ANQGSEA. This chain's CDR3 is CSAQIVLWSDTQYF. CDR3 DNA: TGCAGCGCACAAATAGTCCTCTGGTCAGATACGCAGTATTTT.

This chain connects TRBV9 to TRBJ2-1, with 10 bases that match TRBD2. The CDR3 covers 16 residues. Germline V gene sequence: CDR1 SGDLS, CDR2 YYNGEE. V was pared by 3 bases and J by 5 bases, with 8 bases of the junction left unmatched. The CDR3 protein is CASSDRSGRVDNEQFF. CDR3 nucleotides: TGTGCCAGCAGCGATAGAAGCGGGAGGGTGGACAATGAGCAGTTCTTC.

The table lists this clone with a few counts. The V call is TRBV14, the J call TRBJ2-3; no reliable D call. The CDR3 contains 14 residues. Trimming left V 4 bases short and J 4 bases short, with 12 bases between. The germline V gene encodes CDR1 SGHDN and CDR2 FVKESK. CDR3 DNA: TGTGCCAGCAGCCGGATGGCCTCCTCAGATACGCAGTATTTT. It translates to CASSRMASSDTQYF.

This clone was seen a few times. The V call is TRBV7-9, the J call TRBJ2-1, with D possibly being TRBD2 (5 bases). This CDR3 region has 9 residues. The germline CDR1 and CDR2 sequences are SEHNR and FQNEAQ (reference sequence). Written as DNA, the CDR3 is TGTGCAGGAGGTCATGAGCAGTTCTTC. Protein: CAGGHEQFF.

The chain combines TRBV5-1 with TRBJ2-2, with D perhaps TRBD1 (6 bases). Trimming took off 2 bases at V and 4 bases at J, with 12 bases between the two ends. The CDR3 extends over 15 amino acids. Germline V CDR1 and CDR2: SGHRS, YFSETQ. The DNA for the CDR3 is TGCGCCAGCAGCTTAACAGGGAAAGCCACCGGGGAGCTGTTTTTT. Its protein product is CASSLTGKATGELFF.

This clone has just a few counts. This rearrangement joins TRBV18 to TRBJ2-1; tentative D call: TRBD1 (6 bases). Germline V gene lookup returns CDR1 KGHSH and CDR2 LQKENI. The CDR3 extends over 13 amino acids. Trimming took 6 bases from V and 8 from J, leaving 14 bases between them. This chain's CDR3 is CASSRAGVDEQFF. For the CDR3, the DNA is TGTGCCAGCTCGCGAGCAGGGGTCGATGAGCAGTTCTTC.

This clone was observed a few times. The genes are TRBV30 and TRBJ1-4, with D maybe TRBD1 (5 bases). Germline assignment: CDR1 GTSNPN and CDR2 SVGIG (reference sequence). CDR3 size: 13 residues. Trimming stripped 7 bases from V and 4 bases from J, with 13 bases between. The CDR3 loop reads CASAQGLNEKLFF. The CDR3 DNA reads TGTGCCTCCGCGCAGGGCCTTAATGAAAAACTGTTTTTT.

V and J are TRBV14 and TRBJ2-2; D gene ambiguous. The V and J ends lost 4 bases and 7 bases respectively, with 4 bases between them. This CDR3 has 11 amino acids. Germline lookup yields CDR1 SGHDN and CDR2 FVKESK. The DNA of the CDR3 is TGTGCCAGCAGCCGGGTCGGGGAGCTGTTTTTT. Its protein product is CASSRVGELFF.